This T cell receptor (beta chain) was observed in a study of T cell responses to AZD1222 COVID-19 vaccine (dated by TCRdb to about 2021). Context from the whole study: TCR sequencing covered some 240 trial participants: roughly 200 given two doses of AZD1222 and about 26 given two doses of MenACWY control vaccine. Trial participants were enrolled into age subgroups of 18-55, 56-69 and 70-plus years, which contained around 150, 29 and 61 TCR-sequenced participants, respectively.

Overall study outcomes, separate from this receptor: Participants were mostly white British, with more females than males. The authors suggested clonal diversity may have been underestimated. Spike-specific TCR breadth and depth rose significantly after two AZD1222 doses compared with day 0 and with MenACWY recipients. The vaccine-associated CD4 TCRs covered the entire spike protein, and the dominant responses fell in regions 160-218 and 743-854. Conclusions about previously exposed vaccinees are limited, since just a handful of AZD1222 recipients were seropositive for SARS-CoV-2 at baseline. The 56-69-year group was small, and its depth increase did not reach significance, likely because of low power. Reportedly, almost half of the unique spike-specific TCRs recognized epitopes lying outside the regions that are mutated in the B.1.351 and B.1.1.7 variants. Because no day 14 peak-response samples were available, repertoires were characterized only after the peak T cell response.

The CDR3 regions of human TCRbeta chains were analyzed by immunosequencing. The paper's data handling went like this. Repertoire TCRs were checked for matches against a reference library of SARS-CoV-2-specific TCRs that had been generated using the MIRA antigen-specificity platform. Breadth was defined as the fraction of unique TCRs that were SARS-CoV-2-associated. Depth was defined as the fraction of total T cells that were SARS-CoV-2-associated. Each spike-specific TCR was assigned to its reactive spike region and to a CD4 or CD8 class using the MIRA data. Log10-transformed breadth and depth values were compared by one-way ANOVA with Sidak's multiple comparisons tests. In TCRdb, the immuneACCESS table is reduced to in-frame sequences with V and J assigned. These tables do not hold every clone; where another copy was compared, an unresolved V gene accounts for under half, and the others remain unexplained. That table furnishes V, J and clone size, whereas the DNA furnished D and trimming. A total of 140,000 or so clones appear in this sample, approximately 91% of them only once. Clones ranked in the top ten supply about 2% of the sample.

Remarks on this clone: What antigen it recognizes has not been identified. The input lacks base qualities; no much larger clone sits a single base away.

CDR1 is given as MGHDK and CDR2 as SYGVNS, both from the germline V gene. V is trimmed back by 4 bases and J by 6 bases, and the junction contains 6 bases that no gene match accounts for. The CDR3 covers 13 residues, taking in both the cysteine and the phenylalanine. The entry retains the CDR3 DNA only, 39 bases that are in frame from base 1. The time point label corresponds to: about 28 days (+/-7) after the second vaccine dose. AZD1222 recipients whose second dose came at about 4 weeks and those whose second dose came at about 12 weeks were combined into one group, since spike-specific TCR depth and breadth did not differ between the two schedules. Vaccinee samples came from UK trials COV001 and COV002, including a single-blind randomized controlled phase 2/3 trial of AZD1222 (ChAdOx1 nCoV-19) in healthy adults. Trial participant PBMC samples were collected at day 0 and day 28 after the second dose for TCRbeta chain sequencing.

The clonotype originates from an adult who received the AZD1222 COVID-19 vaccine. The chain employs TRBV25-1 and TRBJ2-7; a stretch of 7 junction bases matches TRBD1. The sample in question was peripheral blood, obtained 28 days after the second AZD1222 dose. The DNA is TGTGCCAGCAGTGGATACAGGGGAAGCGAGCAGTACTTC. This codes for CASSGYRGSEQYF.